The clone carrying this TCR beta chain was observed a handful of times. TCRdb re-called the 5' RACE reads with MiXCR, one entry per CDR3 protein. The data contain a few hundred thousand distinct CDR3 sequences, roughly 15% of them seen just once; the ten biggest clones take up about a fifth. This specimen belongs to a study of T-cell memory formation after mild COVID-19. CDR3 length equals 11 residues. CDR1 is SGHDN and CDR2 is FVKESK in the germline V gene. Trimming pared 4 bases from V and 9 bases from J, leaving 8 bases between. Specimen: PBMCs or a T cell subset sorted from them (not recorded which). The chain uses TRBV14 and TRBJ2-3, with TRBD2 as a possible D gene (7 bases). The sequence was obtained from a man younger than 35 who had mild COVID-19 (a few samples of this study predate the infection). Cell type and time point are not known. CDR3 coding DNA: TGTGCCAGCAGCCGGGGGGGCACGCAGTATTTT. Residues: CASSRGGTQYF.